Described below is a single T cell receptor beta chain sequence and its context. The antigen is not known. CDR1 and CDR2 (germline): SQVTM, ANQGSEA. With 7 bases removed from V and 1 base from J, the gap between germline ends came to 15 bases. The CDR3 is 14 residues long. Assay: immunoSEQ multiplex PCR; the TCRdb copy retains only in-frame clones and omits some. The sample consists of about 35,000 clones, roughly 80% of them appearing once. The sample originates from a study of OX40 agonist ivuxolimab in advanced cancers. Study-wide findings and caveats: The CD4+ and CD8+ T cells in the blood had expanded clonally by week 6 at 0.1 to 3.0 mg/kg.

The chain is built from TRBV29-1 and TRBJ2-3, with D maybe TRBD2 (6 bases). The sample in question was CD4+ or CD8+ T cells sorted from blood, obtained in a trial of the OX40 agonist ivuxolimab. The TCR comes from an adult with an advanced solid tumor such as melanoma, head and neck, liver or kidney cancer. CDR3 DNA: TGCAGCGCCTCTTATGGCGGGGGCACAGATACGCAGTATTTT. This encodes CSASYGGGTDTQYF.